What follows are 21 T cell receptor beta chains derived from one specimen sequenced in a study of neurological immune-mediated disorders. One entry per CDR3 protein results from TCRdb running MiXCR on the 5' RACE reads. This table holds about 59,000 distinct CDR3 sequences, about 13% found once. Sequencing was performed on PBMCs. The receptors derive from a woman aged 55-75 years with HTLV-1-associated myelopathy (HAM/TSP).

There are many counts of this clonotype. The CDR3 region has the DNA TGTGCCAGCCTGCCGGACAGTTACAATGAGCAGTTCTTC. Translating gives CASLPDSYNEQFF. The rearrangement uses TRBV2 and TRBJ2-1, with D tentatively TRBD1 (6 bases). This CDR3 spans 13 amino acids. The germline V gene encodes CDR1 SNHLY and CDR2 FYNNEI. Deletions cut 8 bases from V and 4 bases from J, with 12 bases between. Using reference TRBV2 and TRBJ2-1 for the parts outside the CDR3, the full variable domain is EPEVTQTPSHQVTQMGQEVILRCVPISNHLYFYWYRQILGQKVEFLVSFYNNEISEKSEIFDDQFSVERPDGSNFTLKIRSTKLEDSAMYFCASLPDSYNEQFFGPGTRLTVL.

This clonotype was detected ten times or more. The rearrangement links TRBV5-1 to TRBJ2-2, with 8 bases aligning to TRBD1. V trimming: 4 bases; J trimming: 4 bases; junction bases outside the gene matches: 6. CDR1 and CDR2 from the germline V gene are SGHRS and YFSETQ. The CDR3 covers 15 residues. CDR3 sequence (DNA): TGCGCCAGCAGCGCGGGGACAGGAGGCACCGGGGAGCTGTTTTTT. Encoded protein: CASSAGTGGTGELFF.

CDR3 coding DNA: TGTGCCAGCAGCCCCCCCCCCAGGGAGCAGTACTTC. This codes for CASSPPPREQYF. The chain carries TRBV12-3 or TRBV12-4 and TRBJ2-7; D unresolved. The CDR3 length is 12 residues. Trimming cost V 6 bases and J 7 bases, with 13 bases left between them.

Notes on this clonotype: Germline is not matched at one junction end, which may reflect a read error. The rearrangement joins TRBV5-1 to TRBJ2-4; D remains ambiguous. The CDR3 totals 16 residues. From germline, CDR1 is SGHRS and CDR2 YFSETQ. CDR3 DNA sequence: TGCGCCAGCAGCTTGAATGACGGCTCATCCAAAGACATTCAGTCCTTC. Its protein product is CASSLNDGSSKDIQSF.

There are many counts of this clonotype. The CDR3 protein is CASRGTGPGGYTF. The CDR3 DNA reads as TGTGCCAGCAGGGGAACAGGGCCGGGTGGCTACACCTTC. V and J are TRBV28 and TRBJ1-2; maybe TRBD1 (6 bases). The V end lost 6 bases, the J end lost 7 bases, and 15 bases lay between the germline ends. The germline V gene encodes CDR1 MDHEN and CDR2 SYDVKM. This CDR3 comprises 13 residues.

Comments on this clonotype: A much larger clone is a single base away; this may be a read error. CDR3 bases: TGTGTCACCAGCAGAGACTTTCGGCAGCCCCAGCATTTT. Encoded protein: CVTSRDFRQPQHF. The chain combines TRBV15 with TRBJ1-5; D is uncertain. CDR3 size: 13 residues. Per germline, CDR1 LNHNV and CDR2 YYDKDF (reference sequence).

This clonotype was picked up many times. V is TRBV12-3 or TRBV12-4 and J is TRBJ2-1; D remains unclear. The CDR3 runs to 15 residues. Trimming stripped 5 bases from V and 5 bases from J, with 16 bases between. CDR3 residues: CASSPRVGSHNEQFF. The CDR3 nucleotides are TGTGCCAGCAGTCCCCGTGTGGGATCTCACAATGAGCAGTTCTTC.

The J gene is TRBJ2-3, the V gene TRBV5-1; 8 bases are shared with TRBD1. Trimming removed 7 bases from V and 1 base from J; junction bases left unmatched: 8. CDR3 size: 15 residues. CDR1 is SGHRS, CDR2 YFSETQ, per germline. CDR3 loop: CASGETGEGTDTQYF. In DNA, the CDR3 is TGCGCCAGCGGCGAGACAGGGGAGGGCACAGATACGCAGTATTTT. The full variable domain, with the rest looked up from reference TRBV5-1 and TRBJ2-3, is KAGVTQTPRYLIKTRGQQVTLSCSPISGHRSVSWYQQTPGQGLQFLFEYFSETQRNKGNFPGRFSGRQFSNSRSEMNVSTLELGDSALYLCASGETGEGTDTQYFGPGTRLTVL.

A few counts support this clonotype. The CDR3 reads CASSAGRSYEQYF. The CDR3 bases are TGTGCCAGCAGCGCCGGGAGATCTTACGAGCAGTACTTC. This chain links TRBV5-6 with TRBJ2-7; tentative D call: TRBD2 (6 bases). The CDR3 has 13 amino acids. Germline V gene lookup returns CDR1 SGHDT and CDR2 YYEEEE. V lost 4 bases, J lost 4 bases, and 12 bases lay in between. Based on the CDR3 plus reference TRBV5-6 and TRBJ2-7, the full variable domain is DAGVTQSPTHLIKTRGQQVTLRCSPKSGHDTVSWYQQALGQGPQFIFQYYEEEERQRGNFPDRFSGHQFPNYSSELNVNALLLGDSALYLCASSAGRSYEQYFGPGTRLTVT.

In this sample, this clonotype turned up many times. The chain is built from TRBV7-2 and TRBJ1-1; D gene ambiguous. Trimming removed 1 base from V and 1 base from J, with 7 bases in between. The CDR3 sequence is 14 residues long. Germline V gene data show CDR1 as SGHTA and CDR2 as FQGNSA. CDR3 DNA sequence: TGTGCCAGCAGCTTAGTGACCGGGAACACTGAAGCTTTCTTT. Its protein is CASSLVTGNTEAFF.

There are many counts of this clonotype. The J gene is TRBJ2-1, the V gene TRBV5-1; 8 positions match TRBD2. The CDR3 sequence is 16 residues long. Trimming removed 3 bases from V and 0 bases from J; junction bases left unmatched: 5. Germline V CDR1 and CDR2: SGHRS, YFSETQ. The CDR3 region has the DNA TGCGCCAGCAGCTCCTTAGCGGGGAGCTCCTACAATGAGCAGTTCTTC. It encodes CASSSLAGSSYNEQFF.

Ten or more counts support this clonotype. The CDR3 DNA follows: TGTGCCAGCAACTTCGTGCAGGCATATGGCTACACCTTC. Translation: CASNFVQAYGYTF. J is TRBJ1-2 and V is TRBV5-8; D gene ambiguous. The CDR3 runs 13 residues. Germline V lookup: CDR1 SGHTS, CDR2 YDEGEE. The V gene lost 6 bases and the J gene lost 5 bases, with 14 bases spanning the gap.

At least ten counts were recorded for this clonotype. The chain joins TRBV7-2 to TRBJ2-7; D unresolved. This CDR3 has 18 amino acids. V was shortened by 5 bases and J by 1 base, with 24 bases between the two germline ends. Looked up from germline, CDR1 is SGHTA and CDR2 is FQGNSA. The CDR3: CASSPRLLTSYDSYEQYF. The CDR3 bases are TGTGCCAGCAGCCCCCGGCTGCTTACCTCTTATGATTCCTACGAGCAGTACTTC. Looking up the rest from reference TRBV7-2 and TRBJ2-7 gives the full variable domain: GAGVSQSPSNKVTEKGKDVELRCDPISGHTALYWYRQSLGQGLEFLIYFQGNSAPDKSGLPSDRFSAERTGGSVSTLTIQRTQQEDSAVYLCASSPRLLTSYDSYEQYFGPGTRLTVT.

This clonotype occurred many times. The V and J genes are TRBV5-1 and TRBJ2-5; D gene uncertain. The V end was cut by 4 bases, the J end by 5 bases, with 12 bases between. Germline values: CDR1 SGHRS, CDR2 YFSETQ. The CDR3 length is 13 residues. CDR3 coding DNA: TGCGCCAGCAGCCGGAACGGGCGGGAGACCCAGTACTTC. Translating gives CASSRNGRETQYF.

This clonotype was detected ten times or more. The genes are TRBV5-1 and TRBJ2-3, with 10 nucleotides matching TRBD2. The CDR3 has 17 residues. Germline lookup yields CDR1 SGHRS and CDR2 YFSETQ. Germline trimming cut 4 bases from V and 3 bases from J; bases unmatched to any gene: 11. The CDR3 is CASSLTSSGRATDTQYF. For the CDR3, the DNA is TGCGCCAGCAGCCTTACCTCTAGCGGGAGAGCAACAGATACGCAGTATTTT.

The sample holds many counts of this clonotype. The V call is TRBV10-3, the J call TRBJ1-5, with a tentative D call TRBD1 (5 bases). Germline loops: CDR1 ENHRY, CDR2 SYGVKD. This CDR3 spans 14 amino acids. V lost 2 bases and J lost 4, with 9 bases in between. The CDR3 DNA follows: TGTGCCATCAGTGAGCGGCGGACAAATCAGCCCCAGCATTTT. Its protein product is CAISERRTNQPQHF.

This clonotype came up many times. This sequence joins TRBV6-5 and TRBJ2-7, with a tentative D call TRBD1 (5 bases). V was clipped by 2 bases and J by 6 bases, with 8 bases between them. Looked up from germline, CDR1 is MNHEY and CDR2 is SVGAGI. CDR3 size: 12 residues. CDR3: CASSYGAGEQYF. The CDR3 nucleotides are TGTGCCAGCAGTTACGGGGCAGGCGAGCAGTACTTC.

The J gene is TRBJ2-1, the V gene TRBV20-1, with 10 bases lining up with TRBD2. Trimming took 4 bases from V and 4 from J; bases not matched to a gene: 7. The CDR3 contains 15 residues. Germline values: CDR1 DFQATT, CDR2 SNEGSKA (reference sequence). CDR3 nucleotide sequence: TGCAGTGCTATCCCCGGGACTAGCGTATACAATGAGCAGTTCTTC. Protein sequence: CSAIPGTSVYNEQFF.

Ten or more counts support this clonotype. This sequence joins TRBV2 and TRBJ1-1; 7 nucleotides align to TRBD1. The germline gives CDR1 SNHLY, CDR2 FYNNEI. V lost 4 bases and J lost 9; bases outside the gene matches: 8. CDR3 length: 13 amino acids. The CDR3 reads CASSVWDSQQAFF. The CDR3 nucleotides are TGTGCCAGCAGTGTCTGGGACAGCCAACAAGCTTTCTTT. Supplemented by reference TRBV2 and TRBJ1-1, the full variable domain reads EPEVTQTPSHQVTQMGQEVILRCVPISNHLYFYWYRQILGQKVEFLVSFYNNEISEKSEIFDDQFSVERPDGSNFTLKIRSTKLEDSAMYFCASSVWDSQQAFFGQGTRLTVV.

This clonotype was detected ten times or more. V is TRBV6-5 and J is TRBJ2-7, with 8 bases lining up with TRBD1. The CDR3 runs 16 residues. Looked up from germline, CDR1 is MNHEY and CDR2 is SVGAGI. After removal of 7 bases from V and 4 bases from J, the junction contained 15 bases not matched to a gene. The CDR3 is CASTTSLRDRYYEQYF. CDR3 DNA: TGTGCCAGCACCACTTCGCTCCGGGACAGGTATTACGAGCAGTACTTC.

This clonotype was observed many times. The chain carries TRBV28 and TRBJ2-3, with D perhaps matching TRBD1 (6 bases). The CDR3 runs 19 residues. CDR1 is MDHEN, CDR2 SYDVKM, per germline. V gave up 6 bases and J gave up 4 bases, with 29 bases separating them. CDR3 nucleotide sequence: TGTGCCAGCAGCCTGATAAGCCCGAGACAGGATTTCGGGGCAGATACGCAGTATTTT. Its protein product is CASSLISPRQDFGADTQYF.